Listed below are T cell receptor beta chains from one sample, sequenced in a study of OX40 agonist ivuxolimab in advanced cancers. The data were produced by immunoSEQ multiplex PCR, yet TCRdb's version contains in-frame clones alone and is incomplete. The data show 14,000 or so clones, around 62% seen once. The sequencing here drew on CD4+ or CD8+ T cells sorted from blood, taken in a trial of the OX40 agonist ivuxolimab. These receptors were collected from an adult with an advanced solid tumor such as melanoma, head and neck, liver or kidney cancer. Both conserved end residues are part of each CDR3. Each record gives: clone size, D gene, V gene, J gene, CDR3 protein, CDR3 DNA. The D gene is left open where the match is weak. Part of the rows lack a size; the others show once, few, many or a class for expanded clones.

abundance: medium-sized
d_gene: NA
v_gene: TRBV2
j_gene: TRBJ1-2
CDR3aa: CARLSGTANYGYTF
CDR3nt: TGTGCCAGGCTGTCGGGCACCGCTAACTATGGCTACACCTTC

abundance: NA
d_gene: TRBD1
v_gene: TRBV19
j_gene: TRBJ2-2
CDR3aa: CASNMIGTGRSGELFF
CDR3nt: TGTGCCAGTAATATGATTGGGACAGGGAGGTCCGGGGAGCTGTTTTTT

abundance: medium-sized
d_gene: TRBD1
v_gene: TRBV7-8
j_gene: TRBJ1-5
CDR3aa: CASSFGTGQLSSNQPQHF
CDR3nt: TGTGCCAGCAGCTTCGGGACAGGGCAATTGAGTAGCAATCAGCCCCAGCATTTT

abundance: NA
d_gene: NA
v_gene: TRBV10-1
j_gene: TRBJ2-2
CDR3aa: CASSEPHTGELFF
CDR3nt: TGCGCCAGCAGTGAGCCCCACACCGGGGAGCTGTTTTTT

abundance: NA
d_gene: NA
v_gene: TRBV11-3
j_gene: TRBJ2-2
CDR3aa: CASSLDSAGELFF
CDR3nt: TGTGCCAGCAGCTTAGATTCTGCCGGGGAGCTGTTTTTT

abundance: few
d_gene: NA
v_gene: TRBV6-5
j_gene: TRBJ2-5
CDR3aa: CASSYFGNPRETQYF
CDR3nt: TGTGCCAGCAGTTACTTCGGTAACCCCCGGGAGACCCAGTACTTC

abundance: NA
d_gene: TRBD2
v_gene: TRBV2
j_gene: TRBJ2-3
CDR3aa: CASSVTSGGARSTDTQYF
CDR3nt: TGTGCCAGCAGCGTAACTAGCGGGGGGGCCAGAAGCACAGATACGCAGTATTTT

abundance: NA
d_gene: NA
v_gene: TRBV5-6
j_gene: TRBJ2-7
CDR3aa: CASSLFGGGFYEQYF
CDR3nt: TGTGCCAGCAGCTTGTTCGGGGGAGGATTCTACGAGCAGTACTTC

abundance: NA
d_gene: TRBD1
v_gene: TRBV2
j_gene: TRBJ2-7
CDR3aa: CASKFTGGGGYEQYF
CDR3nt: TGTGCCAGCAAATTTACAGGGGGTGGGGGCTACGAGCAGTACTTC

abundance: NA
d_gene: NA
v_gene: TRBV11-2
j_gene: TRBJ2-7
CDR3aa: CASSLVGGPEQYF
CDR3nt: TGTGCCAGCAGCTTAGTAGGGGGACCCGAGCAGTACTTC

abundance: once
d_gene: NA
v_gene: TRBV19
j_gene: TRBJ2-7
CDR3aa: CASSILIHGSYEQYF
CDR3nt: TGTGCCAGTAGTATTCTGATCCACGGATCCTACGAGCAGTACTTC

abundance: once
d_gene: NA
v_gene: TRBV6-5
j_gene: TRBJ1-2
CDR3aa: CASNPGENYGYTF
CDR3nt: TGTGCCAGCAACCCGGGGGAAAACTATGGCTACACCTTC

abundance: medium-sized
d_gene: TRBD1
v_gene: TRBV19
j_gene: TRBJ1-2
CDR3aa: CASSDRGHGYTF
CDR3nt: TGTGCCAGTAGCGACAGGGGGCATGGCTACACCTTC

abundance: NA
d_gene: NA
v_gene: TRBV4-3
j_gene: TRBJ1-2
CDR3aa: CASSPNTPRNGYTF
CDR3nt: TGCGCCAGCAGCCCAAATACACCGAGGAATGGCTACACCTTC

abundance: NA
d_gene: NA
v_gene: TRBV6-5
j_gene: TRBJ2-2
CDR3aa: CASSYGLNTGELFF
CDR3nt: TGTGCCAGCAGTTACGGTCTAAACACCGGGGAGCTGTTTTTT

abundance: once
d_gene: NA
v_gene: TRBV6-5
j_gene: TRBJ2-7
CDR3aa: CASRQGIEQYF
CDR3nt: TGTGCCAGCAGGCAGGGGATCGAGCAGTACTTC

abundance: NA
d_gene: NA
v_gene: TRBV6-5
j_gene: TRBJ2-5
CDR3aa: CASSPPDKQETQYF
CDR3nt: TGTGCCAGCAGTCCACCGGACAAACAAGAGACCCAGTACTTC

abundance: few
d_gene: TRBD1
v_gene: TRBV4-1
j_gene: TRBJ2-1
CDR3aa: CASSQVGTGNNEQFF
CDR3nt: TGCGCCAGCAGCCAAGTTGGGACAGGGAACAATGAGCAGTTCTTC

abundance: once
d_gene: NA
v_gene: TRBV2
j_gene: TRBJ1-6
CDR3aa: CASRSEASYNSPLHF
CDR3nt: TGTGCCAGCAGATCCGAGGCCTCCTATAATTCACCCCTCCACTTT

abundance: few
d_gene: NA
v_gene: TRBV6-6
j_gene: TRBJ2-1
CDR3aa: CASSLGDKQFF
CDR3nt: TGTGCCAGCAGTCTGGGGGATAAGCAGTTCTTC

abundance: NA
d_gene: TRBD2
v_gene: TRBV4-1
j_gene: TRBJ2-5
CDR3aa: CASRTGTSGQETQYF
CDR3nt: TGCGCCAGCAGAACCGGGACTAGCGGACAAGAGACCCAGTACTTC

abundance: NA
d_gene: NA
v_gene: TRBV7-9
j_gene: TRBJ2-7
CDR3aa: CASRARDSYEQYF
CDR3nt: TGTGCCAGCCGGGCCCGTGACTCCTACGAGCAGTACTTC

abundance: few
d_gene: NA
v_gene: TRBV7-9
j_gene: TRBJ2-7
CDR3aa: CASSSPVGPGSYEQYF
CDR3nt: TGTGCCAGCAGCTCTCCGGTAGGGCCGGGTTCCTACGAGCAGTACTTC

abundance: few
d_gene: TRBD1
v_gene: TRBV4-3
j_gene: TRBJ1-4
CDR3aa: CASSQDQVAGGEKLFF
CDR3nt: TGCGCCAGCAGCCAAGATCAGGTGGCAGGGGGTGAAAAACTGTTTTTT

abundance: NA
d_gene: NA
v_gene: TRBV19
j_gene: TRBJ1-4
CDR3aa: CASPPRAGRNEKLFF
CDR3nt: TGTGCCAGTCCGCCCCGGGCAGGGCGGAATGAAAAACTGTTTTTT

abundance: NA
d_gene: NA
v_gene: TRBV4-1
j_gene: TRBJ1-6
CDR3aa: CASSQAGNSPLHF
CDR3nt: TGCGCCAGCAGCCAAGCTGGCAATTCACCCCTCCACTTT

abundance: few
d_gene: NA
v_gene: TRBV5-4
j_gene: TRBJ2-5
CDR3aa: CASSILQVQETQYF
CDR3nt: TGTGCCAGCAGCATCCTACAGGTACAAGAGACCCAGTACTTC

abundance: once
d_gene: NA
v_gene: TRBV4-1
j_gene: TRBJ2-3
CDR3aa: CASSHTRGPTDTQYF
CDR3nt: TGCGCCAGCAGCCACACTCGAGGACCGACAGATACGCAGTATTTT

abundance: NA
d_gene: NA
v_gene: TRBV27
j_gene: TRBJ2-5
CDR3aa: CASSLSGPLYSETQYF
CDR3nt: TGTGCCAGCAGTTTATCGGGCCCTCTATACTCGGAGACCCAGTACTTC

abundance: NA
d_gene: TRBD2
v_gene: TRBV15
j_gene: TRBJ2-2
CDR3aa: CATSGTRGGNTGELFF
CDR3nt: TGTGCCACCAGCGGGACCCGGGGGGGGAACACCGGGGAGCTGTTTTTT

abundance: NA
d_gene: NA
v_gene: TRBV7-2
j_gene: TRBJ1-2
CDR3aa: CASSLAPVKYTNYGYTF
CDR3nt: TGTGCCAGCAGCTTAGCGCCAGTAAAATATACTAACTATGGCTACACCTTC

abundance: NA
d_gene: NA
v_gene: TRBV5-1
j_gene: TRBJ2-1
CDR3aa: CASSLVGYNEQFF
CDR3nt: TGCGCCAGCAGCTTGGTTGGATACAATGAGCAGTTCTTC

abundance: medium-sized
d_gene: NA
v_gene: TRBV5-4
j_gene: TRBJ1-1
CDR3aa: CASSYTRGTEAFF
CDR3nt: TGTGCCAGCAGCTACACCAGAGGTACTGAAGCTTTCTTT

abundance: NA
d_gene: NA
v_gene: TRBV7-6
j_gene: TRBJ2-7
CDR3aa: CASSLIGALYEQYF
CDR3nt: TGTGCCAGCAGCTTAATCGGGGCTCTGTACGAGCAGTACTTC

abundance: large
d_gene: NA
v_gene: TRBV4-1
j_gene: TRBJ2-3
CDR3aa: CASSQRWRGDTQYF
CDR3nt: TGCGCCAGCAGCCAACGGTGGCGAGGGGATACGCAGTATTTT

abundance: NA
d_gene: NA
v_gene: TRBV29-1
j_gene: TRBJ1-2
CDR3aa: CSVVGIGYGYTF
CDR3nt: TGCAGCGTTGTTGGTATAGGCTATGGCTACACCTTC

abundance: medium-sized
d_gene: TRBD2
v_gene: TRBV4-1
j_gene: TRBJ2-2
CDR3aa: CASSHGLAGGPTTGELFF
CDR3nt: TGCGCCAGCAGCCATGGACTAGCGGGGGGGCCGACCACCGGGGAGCTGTTTTTT

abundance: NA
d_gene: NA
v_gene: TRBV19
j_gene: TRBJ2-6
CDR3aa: CASSIGTGANVLTF
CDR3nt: TGTGCCAGTAGTATAGGCACTGGGGCCAACGTCCTGACTTTC

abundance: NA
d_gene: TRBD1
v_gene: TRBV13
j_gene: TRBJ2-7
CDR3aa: CASSFFGTGDYEQYF
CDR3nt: TGTGCCAGCAGCTTTTTCGGGACAGGGGACTACGAGCAGTACTTC

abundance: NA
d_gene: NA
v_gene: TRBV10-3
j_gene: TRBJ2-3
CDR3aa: CATWGDTQYF
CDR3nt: TGTGCCACCTGGGGGGATACGCAGTATTTT

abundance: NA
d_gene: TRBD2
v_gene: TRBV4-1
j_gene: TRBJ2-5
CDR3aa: CASSQVWGGGGQETQYF
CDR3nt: TGCGCCAGCAGCCAAGTTTGGGGCGGGGGGGGCCAAGAGACCCAGTACTTC

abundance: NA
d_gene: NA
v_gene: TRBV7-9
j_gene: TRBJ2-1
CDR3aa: CASSPPQGLNEQFF
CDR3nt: TGTGCCAGCAGCCCACCGCAGGGACTGAATGAGCAGTTCTTC

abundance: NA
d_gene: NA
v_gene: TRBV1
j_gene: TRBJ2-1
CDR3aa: CTSSHTPRAILRLNEQFF
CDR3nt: TGCACCAGCAGCCACACCCCGAGGGCTATCTTACGACTCAATGAGCAGTTCTTC

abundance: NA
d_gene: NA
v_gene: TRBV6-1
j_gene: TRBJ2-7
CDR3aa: CATEDGGTLGEQYF
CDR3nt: TGTGCCACAGAGGACGGAGGTACCCTCGGCGAGCAGTACTTC